This entry features one TCR beta chain sequence. The antigen is undetermined. V shed 4 bases and J 4 bases; nucleotides not matched to a gene: 7. This CDR3 contains 16 residues. Per germline, CDR1 SGHVS and CDR2 FQNEAQ. These data belong to a study of CD8 T cells in ankylosing spondylitis. Study-wide points: Matched ankylosing spondylitis synovial fluid reportedly showed significant enrichment of disease-linked clones. There were earlier reports of some motif variants in reactive arthritis synovial fluid and blood. A TCR beta motif of under ten highly homologous variants appeared characteristic of ankylosing spondylitis blood. Disease-linked clones were found to be CD8+ and relatively rare in peripheral blood.

Researchers built TCR beta libraries using quantitative 5'-RACE with molecular barcodes. From the 5' RACE reads, TCRdb called clonotypes with MiXCR, one entry per CDR3 protein. This sample carries 100,000 to 150,000 distinct CDR3 sequences, 17% of them seen once, and the ten largest clones take roughly 30%. The origin of this receptor is a male donor with ankylosing spondylitis. J is TRBJ2-7 and V is TRBV7-8, with TRBD2 matching over 13 bases. Sequenced sample: blood, either unsorted or a sorted T cell fraction (not recorded which). The DNA for the CDR3 is TGTGCCAGCAGCTCCAGGACTAGCGGGAGATTTTACGAGCAGTACTTC. It yields the protein CASSSRTSGRFYEQYF.